Given below is one TCR beta chain in context. No antigen is known for it. The data originate from a study of shared clonotypes between healthy human individuals. Over several immunoSEQ plates, each subset's genomic DNA was distributed in even portions. Repertoires were generated with immunoSEQ multiplex PCR, while TCRdb's copy carries only in-frame clones and drops some. The sample records approximately 2.5 million clones, 90% to 95% being singletons. Study conclusions and caveats: The study drew on few donors, limiting represented genetic and exposure-history diversity.

This CDR3 comprises 16 residues. Germline V gives CDR1 SGHRS, CDR2 YFSETQ. V trimming: 5 bases; J trimming: 4 bases; junction bases outside the gene matches: 9. Every contributor of samples was a Caucasian grown-up residing in Nashville, Tennessee. It was into CD45RA+ naive and CD45RA-negative memory subsets that the CD4+ cells were split. This TCR derives from a man younger than 35 in good health. Some clones in this sample may be carry-over from other donors' samples. Sequencing was done on a sample of naive CD4+ T cells from PBMCs. Subset meaning: CD45RA+ positively selected. The chain is built from TRBV5-1 and TRBJ2-1, with TRBD2 matching over 10 bases. CDR3 region: CASSLTSGKNYNEQFF. The CDR3 region has the DNA TGCGCCAGCAGTCTCACTAGCGGGAAGAATTACAATGAGCAGTTCTTC.